This T cell receptor beta chain stems from a study of blood T cells in healthy people across ages. Study-wide context: The capture of about one barcoded beta molecule per two T cells was achieved by template switching. Whole-study findings and limits: The study lacked donor CMV status, which possibly confounded expanded clonotype changes.

A second PCR, run for about 7 to 11 cycles, used a sample-barcoded 5' primer plus a J-beta primer mix. TCRdb recomputed calls from the 5' RACE reads with MiXCR, one row per CDR3 protein. The sample includes about a million distinct CDR3 sequences, around 49% seen only once; the top ten take 10% to 15%. Every donor provided roughly 10 milliliters of peripheral blood. Samples had at least 7 million PBMCs isolated from them. V dropped 4 bases and J dropped 5 bases, with 12 bases sitting between them. The CDR3 consists of 13 residues. CDR1 is SQVTM and CDR2 is ANQGSEA in the germline V gene. This clonotype came up many times. No antigen is known for it.

The genes are TRBV29-1 and TRBJ2-1; possibly TRBD1 for D (6 bases). The clonotype originates from a man aged 25 to 40 in good health. The sequencing sample was made of blood. The CDR3 region is CSVVGRGHNEQFF. The DNA for the CDR3 is TGCAGCGTTGTAGGCAGGGGTCACAATGAGCAGTTCTTC.